This TCR beta chain derives from a study of cytomegalovirus exposure and HLA in healthy donors (TCRdb year 2017). With regard to the full study: An earlier analysis of approximately 640 of the donors reported approximately 270 Gb of sequence data and 100 million to 130 million unique TCR beta sequences from about 200 million T cells. Roughly 5 DR-DQ haplotypes were handled as single units for association and clustering, since linkage in the cohort was strong. Rather than using new phenotypic data, the later analysis identified candidate immune exposures from TCR beta sequences and from how often those sequences occurred across donors. Of the 398 genotyped donors, about 80% fell in the genetic ancestry cluster associated with self-reported Caucasian donors. Donor age, sex, ethnicity and CMV serostatus were compiled together with the repertoire data. A later analysis re-analyzed previously published TCR beta repertoires from 650 to 800 donors and added high-resolution HLA genotyping to study TCR occurrence patterns. HLA typing covered class I and class II loci at four-digit resolution. Every repertoire in the discovery cohort had been generated on one and the same sequencing platform. To decide whether each TCR beta V gene segment behaved as functional or pseudogenic, an earlier analysis of approximately 600 of the donors relied on high-throughput TCR beta sequencing. A later genetic analysis took genome-wide SNP genotypes for about 55% of the 666 donors and used that subset as a discovery cohort. Typing coverage varied by locus: roughly 620-640 donors for A, B, C, DRB1 and DQB1; roughly 510 for DQA1; approximately 610 for DPA1; about 450 for DPB1. The study used immunosequencing to profile the T cell repertoires of approximately 650 subjects and linked those repertoires to cytomegalovirus serostatus. A separate validation cohort of about 110 different subjects was used in addition to the approximately 700-subject first cohort. On average, around 200,000 unique TCR beta nucleotide sequences were sequenced per donor among a few hundred genotyped donors of the cohort, with 15% to 20% of those sequences being non-productive. An early release that covered roughly 600 HLA-typed donors contained approximately 300 gigabases of sequencing data and 65 million to 100 million unique TCR sequences. The aim of the study was to test whether cataloging public T cell receptors could identify signatures of past pathogen exposure. To predict cytomegalovirus infection status, the study brought together high-throughput TCR immunosequencing, statistical association of individual TCRs with disease status, and machine learning.

The cohort comprised around 690 healthy bone marrow donors. At the time of sampling, all cohort members were nominally healthy, though unrecorded immune exposures were likely present. The donor tested CMV seronegative, placing the donor among the roughly 400 seronegative members of the cohort. Each donor provided a peripheral blood sample, and peripheral blood mononuclear cells were used for TCR beta sequencing. Genomic DNA extraction from the blood cell samples was performed with the Qiagen DNeasy Blood Extraction Kit. On this clone: No cognate antigen has been identified for it. It has no much larger one-base neighbor in the sample; base qualities were not kept.

Findings and caveats that apply to the study as a whole: The 87-base-pair reads could not distinguish some IMGT-functional V segments, including TRBV6-2 and TRBV6-3, so those segments were excluded. Linkage disequilibrium might explain the correlated functional status among segregating V segments, but an unknown experimental factor could not be ruled out. The classifier was reported to diagnose cytomegalovirus status with high specificity and sensitivity in both the original cohort and the validation cohort. Sequencing depth was assumed to be roughly uniform across donors in the presence/absence analyses, though that assumption may not hold. In a later analysis, several top co-occurrence clusters were reported to appear linked to parvovirus B19, influenza, CMV and Epstein-Barr virus. For the cohort, immune exposure information was limited to CMV serostatus. Specific HLA alleles were associated with 16,951 TCR beta sequences at a false discovery rate of 0.05 in a later analysis. In a later analysis, TCR association rates were found to vary across HLA loci, with the most associated TCRs seen for DRB1 alleles and the fewest for HLA-C alleles. A cluster of highly shared sequence variants was judged likely to represent a technical artifact of the sequencing pipeline. Assigning TCR associations to individual alleles was difficult when HLA alleles, especially DR and DQ, strongly co-occurred. It was suggested by the authors that the approach could potentially be generalized to other disease states and immunological phenotypes. A total of 150 to 200 TCR beta chains were listed by the study as associated with cytomegalovirus. The earlier analysis of fewer than 750 of the donors excluded some 16 rarely observed V segments, including chromosome 9 orphons, because counts were too low. While some public TCRs were present in many individuals, most TCR sequences turned up only very rarely across donors. In this cohort, only TCR beta chains were sequenced, and detectable features were limited by the absence of alpha or paired-chain data. According to a later genetic analysis, donors in an Asian-associated ancestry cluster had fewer N-insertions in productive TCRs than the approximately 670-donor mean. In a later analysis, HLA-associated TCR beta chains showed more clonal expansion and lower generation probabilities than non-associated chains that were equally common. In an earlier analysis of roughly 500 of the donors, most TCR beta V segments appeared in productive rearrangements about 87% or about 30% of the time, broadly matching IMGT annotations. Because some donors lacked HLA typing at each locus, the association tests relied only on the typed subset. In a later genetic analysis, a missense DCLRE1C variant was associated with V-gene and J-gene trimming of TCR beta chains, and the association was replicated in an independent cohort. Most CMV-associated TCR beta chains appeared to be HLA-restricted in a later analysis, and the HLA associations seemed to be driven largely by CMV exposure. In vitro tests confirmed that a few of the cytomegalovirus-associated TCR beta chains recognize cytomegalovirus antigens. A further reported finding was that TCR beta sequences accurately predicted the HLA-A and HLA-B alleles for most subjects in the first cohort.

Library prep was done by the immunoSEQ multiplex PCR assay. A mixture of 60 forward primers for TCR Vbeta segments and 13 reverse primers for TCR Jbeta segments was used in the multiplex PCR. The CDR3 region of rearranged TCR beta genes was amplified from genomic DNA with a multiplex PCR assay. On the Illumina HiSeq System, the amplified TCR beta libraries were sequenced as 87-base-pair reads. Per the authors' processing: Across the roughly 600 repertoires, a later analysis counted approximately 83 million unique TCR beta chains, roughly 11 million of which were shared by at least two donors. Raw reads were error-corrected and collapsed into unique sequences with a nearest-neighbor algorithm that merged closely related sequences to remove PCR and sequencing errors. CDR3 sequences were aligned to IMGT reference sequences to assign V, D and J gene segments. For a sequence to be retained, a match of at least six nucleotides was required to both a V gene segment and a J gene segment. Rearrangements were classified as productive when the CDR3 lacked stop codons and remained in frame with V and J, and all other rearrangements were classified as non-productive. Following IMGT convention, CDR3 was defined as the stretch from the second conserved V-encoded cysteine up to the conserved J-encoded phenylalanine. In an earlier analysis of 550 to 650 of the donors, sequences lacking an unambiguous match to a single V gene segment were excluded. An earlier analysis of 450 to 650 of the donors called V segments functional above 56.7% productive rearrangements and segregating when the between-donor standard deviation exceeded 5%. To diagnose cytomegalovirus status from the catalog of TCR beta chain sequences, a statistical classification framework was built. V and J gene assignment, in a later analysis, came from comparing TCR nucleotide sequences with IMGT/GENE-DB human TR gene sequences. A later analysis assigned CDR3 sequences and most-parsimonious VDJ recombination scenarios with the TCRdist pipeline. In a later analysis, each TCR beta chain was defined by its CDR3 amino acid sequence together with its V-gene family, and reads lacking a unique V-gene family were excluded. In a later analysis, around 650 highly shared, low-generation-probability nucleotide sequences were removed to address suspected cross-contamination and a sequencing artifact. In a later analysis, a clonal expansion index was calculated for each public chain from normalized within-repertoire ranks of inferred template counts. A later analysis computed generation probabilities with a VDJ recombination model fitted to out-of-frame rearrangements, and checked the results against IGoR. In a later analysis, hypergeometric tests were used to score TCR-TCR, TCR-HLA and TCR-CMV co-occurrence, with a repertoire-size bias correction applied to TCR pairs. In a later analysis, false discovery rates were estimated by permuting HLA or CMV assignments 20 times. In a later analysis, co-occurring TCRs were grouped using DBSCAN, with TCRdist sequence similarity added in when clustering inside HLA-allele-positive subsets. Co-occurrence clustering excluded repertoires with fewer than 30,000 or more than 120,000 public chains, plus five with anomalous nucleotide sharing. Imported from immuneACCESS, the table was reduced by TCRdb to in-frame sequences with V and J called. These copies leave out some clones; in studies compared against another copy, an unresolved V gene accounts for under half, and the cause of the remainder is not known. V, J and clone size derive from that table, while D and trimming were established from the DNA sequence. The sample yields about 200,000 clones; 75% to 90% were counted once. 0.31% of the sample goes to the ten largest clones.

The CDR3 runs 16 amino acids, cysteine and phenylalanine included. Only the CDR3 portion is preserved as DNA: 48 bases, with reading frame beginning at the first base. CDR1 and CDR2, per the germline V gene (reference sequence), are MNHNY and SVGAGI. For this chain, trimming is 7 bases at the V end and 7 bases at the J end, and the number of junction bases without a gene match is 11. The chain couples TRBV6-6 to TRBJ2-2, with 11 junctional bases fitting TRBD1. The specimen was PBMCs. The origin of this receptor is a woman aged 25 to 39 in good health and CMV-seronegative. The base sequence is TGTGCCAGCATGACGTCGGACAGGGGGCTTGGCGGGGAGCTGTTTTTT. This translates into CASMTSDRGLGGELFF.